The sequence of this T cell receptor (beta chain) was determined in a study of CD8+ T cells in alopecia areata. Extraction of RNA preceded its reverse transcription into cDNA, which served as the sequencing template. The assay was immunoSEQ multiplex PCR, and TCRdb's table has in-frame clones only and misses some. The table has about 160,000 clones, about three fifths seen once. CDR3 length: 16 residues. Germline V gives CDR1 KGHSH, CDR2 LQKENI. V lost 2 bases, J lost 3 bases, and 11 bases lay in between. This clone has only one observation. Treatment specified: oral pan-JAK inhibitor, 5-10 mg twice daily. PBMC-derived CD4+ and CD8+ T cells were sorted.

The rearrangement joins TRBV18 to TRBJ2-6; D possibly corresponds to TRBD2 (6 bases). The input for sequencing was CD4+ T cells sorted from blood, taken at week 4, from a patient treated with tofacitinib. This TCR was sampled from a human donor with alopecia areata. CDR3 nucleotide sequence: TGTGCCAGCTCACCAGGGGCGCGGGATGGGGCCAACGTCCTGACTTTC. Protein sequence: CASSPGARDGANVLTF.